The 32 T cell receptor beta chains below come from one sample, sequenced in a study of T cells after yellow fever vaccination. One entry per CDR3 protein results from TCRdb running MiXCR on the 5' RACE reads. This table holds some 400,000 distinct CDR3 sequences, about 19% found once. Sequenced here: PBMCs, sampled before the yellow fever booster vaccination. The receptors stem from a man between 18 and 35 years old who received the YFV17D yellow fever vaccine.

Only a few counts were recorded for this clonotype. The chain uses TRBV4-3 and TRBJ2-7; no firm D call. The V gene lost 0 bases and the J gene lost 2 bases, with 11 bases spanning the gap. The CDR3 runs to 15 residues. Germline V lookup: CDR1 LGHNA, CDR2 YSLEER. Here the CDR3 reads CASSQDMSWTYEQYF. The CDR3 coding sequence is TGCGCCAGCAGCCAAGACATGTCTTGGACCTACGAGCAGTACTTC.

This clonotype was seen repeatedly, ten times or more. This chain links TRBV20-1 with TRBJ2-1, with D hard to call. Trimming stripped 3 bases from V and 4 bases from J, with 10 bases between. The CDR3 runs 13 residues. CDR1 and CDR2 from the germline V gene are DFQATT and SNEGSKA (reference sequence). Here the CDR3 DNA reads TGCAGTGCTAGCAGGACGGATTACAATGAGCAGTTCTTC. The encoded protein is CSASRTDYNEQFF.

This clonotype was seen a few times. This chain links TRBV11-2 with TRBJ2-1, with 7 bases matching TRBD2. Germline lookup yields CDR1 SGHAT and CDR2 FQNNGV. V was clipped by 1 base and J by 9 bases; unmatched bases: 12. The CDR3 covers 16 residues. In DNA, the CDR3 is TGTGCCAGCAGCTTAGCAAGCGGGGTATGGGAACGTGAGCAGTTCTTC. Protein sequence: CASSLASGVWEREQFF.

This clonotype was seen more than once but under ten times. The CDR3 sequence: CASSRQGAYEQYF. DNA of the CDR3: TGCGCCAGCTCTCGACAGGGGGCCTACGAGCAGTACTTC. The chain combines TRBV4-1 with TRBJ2-7; 9 bases align to TRBD1. Germline CDR1 reads MGHRA; CDR2 reads YSYEKL. The CDR3 extends over 13 amino acids. J gave up 2 bases and V 8 bases, and 4 bases lay outside the gene matches.

This clonotype came up a few times. This chain links TRBV6-5 with TRBJ1-2, with D maybe TRBD1 (5 bases). CDR1 and CDR2 from the germline V gene are MNHEY and SVGAGI. The CDR3 length is 16 residues. Between the trimmed V and J ends, which lost 5 bases and 8 bases, there was a span of 24 bases. The CDR3 loop reads CASSPPVRQGRNGYTF. The CDR3 nucleotides are TGTGCCAGCAGTCCACCCGTCCGGCAGGGACGGAACGGCTACACCTTC.

This clonotype was found a few times. The V call is TRBV6-2 or TRBV6-3, the J call TRBJ1-4; D is perhaps TRBD1 (5 bases). From germline, CDR1 is MNHEY and CDR2 SVGEGT. The CDR3 length is 15 residues. V lost 2 bases to trimming and J lost 7 bases, with 14 bases between them. The CDR3 here is CASSYGVEGTEKLFF. As DNA, the CDR3 is TGTGCCAGCAGTTACGGCGTGGAGGGGACTGAAAAACTGTTTTTT.

This chain uses TRBV29-1 with TRBJ2-7; D may correspond to TRBD1 or TRBD2 (6 bases each). This CDR3 region has 14 residues. V was trimmed by 1 base and J by 0 bases, leaving 10 bases between them. Germline CDR1 reads SQVTM; CDR2 reads ANQGSEA. Here the CDR3 DNA reads TGCAGCGTTGAAGGAGGGGGGAGCTCCTACGAGCAGTACTTC. Translating it yields CSVEGGGSSYEQYF.

There are a few counts of this clonotype. V gene TRBV12-3 or TRBV12-4 combines with J gene TRBJ2-4; D uncertain. The length of the CDR3 is 15 residues. Trimming shortened V by 6 bases and J by 0 bases, and 12 bases separated the two germline ends. The CDR3 DNA follows: TGTGCCAGCAGCCTTCCGGCCATAGCCAAAAACATTCAGTACTTC. Amino acids: CASSLPAIAKNIQYF.

This clonotype was seen more than once but under ten times. V usage is TRBV4-1 and J usage is TRBJ1-1; D is perhaps TRBD1 (5 bases). V lost 3 bases and J 6 bases, leaving 11 bases between the germline ends. Germline V gene data show CDR1 as MGHRA and CDR2 as YSYEKL. This CDR3 spans 13 amino acids. CDR3 coding DNA: TGCGCCAGCAGCCAGGATTCGGGGGCTGAAGCTTTCTTT. It translates to CASSQDSGAEAFF.

There are many counts of this clonotype. Germline and junction disagree at one end, which may indicate a read error. This sequence joins TRBV5-1 and TRBJ2-5; 7 nucleotides agree with TRBD2. This CDR3 has 14 amino acids. CDR1 is SGHRS, CDR2 YFSETQ, per germline. The CDR3 region has the DNA TGTGCCAGCAGTCCCGGGGGGTACCAAGAGACCCAGTACTTC. It yields the protein CASSPGGYQETQYF.

The rearrangement joins TRBV4-1 to TRBJ1-6, with D possibly TRBD1 on 5 matching bases. V lost 0 bases, J lost 2 bases, and 17 bases lay in between. This CDR3 contains 19 residues. Looked up from germline, CDR1 is MGHRA and CDR2 is YSYEKL. CDR3 sequence (DNA): TGCGCCAGCAGCCAAGAAGGGACTGCAACGAGCGCCTATAATTCACCCCTCCACTTT. Encoded protein: CASSQEGTATSAYNSPLHF.

The chain combines TRBV9 with TRBJ2-1, with D unclear. The CDR3 spans 13 residues. Trimming took 3 bases from V and 5 from J, leaving 9 bases between them. CDR1 is SGDLS and CDR2 is YYNGEE in the germline V gene. CDR3 amino acids: CASSEGRNNEQFF. The CDR3 DNA is TGTGCCAGCAGCGAAGGCAGAAACAATGAGCAGTTCTTC.

This clonotype was found a few times. J is TRBJ1-1 and V is TRBV12-3 or TRBV12-4, with 7 bases matching TRBD1. Germline trimming cut 6 bases from V and 3 bases from J; bases unmatched to any gene: 16. The CDR3 runs 17 residues. The CDR3 sequence: CASSQHTNRGRDTEAFF. In DNA, the CDR3 is TGTGCCAGCAGCCAACATACCAACAGGGGACGAGACACTGAAGCTTTCTTT.

V gene TRBV7-9 combines with J gene TRBJ1-2, with D uncertain. V was shortened by 5 bases and J by 3 bases, with 13 bases between the two germline ends. The CDR3 spans 14 residues. Germline V gene lookup returns CDR1 SEHNR and CDR2 FQNEAQ (reference sequence). DNA for the CDR3: TGTGCCAGCAGCCGAGAACCAAACGACTATGGCTACACCTTC. Its translation is CASSREPNDYGYTF.

This clonotype was seen a few times. V is TRBV3-1 and J is TRBJ2-5; D ambiguous. V lost 3 bases and J lost 2, with 10 bases in between. The CDR3 totals 14 residues. The germline CDR1 and CDR2 sequences are LGHDT and YNNKEL (reference sequence). The CDR3 region is CASSQHYSQETQYF. The CDR3 bases are TGTGCCAGCAGCCAGCACTATTCTCAAGAGACCCAGTACTTC.

This chain connects TRBV19 to TRBJ2-3; possible D gene TRBD1, 6 bases. The CDR3 has 14 residues. The ends were cut back, 7 bases at V and 6 bases at J, with 17 bases in the middle. CDR1 is LNHDA, CDR2 SQIVND, per germline (reference sequence). CDR3 nucleotides: TGTGCCAGTACCCAAGCAACAGGGTCGGATACGCAGTATTTT. This encodes CASTQATGSDTQYF.

In this sample, this clonotype turned up a few times. This sequence joins TRBV15 and TRBJ1-3; no clear D gene. Germline V gives CDR1 LNHNV, CDR2 YYDKDF (reference sequence). Trimming pared 3 bases from V and 4 bases from J, leaving 10 bases between. CDR3 length: 14 residues. DNA for the CDR3: TGTGCCACCAGCAGTGGGCAGGCCGGAAACACCATATATTTT. This translates into CATSSGQAGNTIYF.

In its sample, this clonotype was seen a few times. The rearrangement links TRBV18 to TRBJ1-1; no firm D call. Germline V gene lookup returns CDR1 KGHSH and CDR2 LQKENI. This CDR3 is 13 amino acids long. V lost 2 bases and J 5 bases, leaving 9 bases between the germline ends. CDR3 bases: TGTGCCAGCTCACCATCTGAGAGGACTGAAGCTTTCTTT. The encoded protein is CASSPSERTEAFF.

The rearrangement links TRBV7-2 to TRBJ1-1; 7 nucleotides match TRBD1. The CDR3 sequence is 16 residues long. Germline CDR1 is SGHTA and CDR2 is FQGNSA. The V segment lost 5 bases and the J segment 5 bases; nucleotides outside the gene matches: 14. Here the CDR3 reads CASSPLTGRRETEAFF. Here the CDR3 DNA reads TGTGCCAGCAGCCCTCTGACAGGGCGCAGGGAGACTGAAGCTTTCTTT.

The chain uses TRBV7-2 and TRBJ2-3; 7 positions match TRBD2. V shed 5 bases and J 1 base; nucleotides not matched to a gene: 12. The CDR3 is made up of 17 amino acids. CDR1 is SGHTA, CDR2 FQGNSA, per germline. CDR3 residues: CASSPSIGGRGTDTQYF. In DNA, the CDR3 is TGTGCCAGCAGCCCCTCCATCGGGGGGAGGGGCACAGATACGCAGTATTTT.

This clonotype has just a few counts. This rearrangement joins TRBV6-6 to TRBJ2-1; the D gene is possibly TRBD1 (5 bases). The ends were cut back, 8 bases at V and 5 bases at J, with 16 bases in the middle. Germline lookup yields CDR1 MNHNY and CDR2 SVGAGI (reference sequence). CDR3 size: 14 residues. The CDR3 spells CASYLPAGNNEQFF. CDR3 bases: TGTGCCAGCTATCTACCGGCAGGGAACAATGAGCAGTTCTTC.

This clonotype was seen a handful of times. J is TRBJ1-6 and V is TRBV18; TRBD1 might be the D (5 bases). The V gene's germline CDR1 is KGHSH and CDR2 LQKENI. V was trimmed by 0 bases and J by 5 bases, leaving 14 bases between them. This CDR3 has 17 amino acids. CDR3 region: CASSPPGRGADNSPLHF. CDR3 nucleotides: TGTGCCAGCTCACCACCGGGTCGAGGGGCCGATAATTCACCCCTCCACTTT.

The genes are TRBV12-3 or TRBV12-4 and TRBJ2-3; no clear D gene. With 3 bases removed from V and 4 bases from J, the gap between germline ends came to 8 bases. The CDR3 has 13 residues. CDR3 sequence (DNA): TGTGCCAGCAGTTTGCCCAGCCCAGATACGCAGTATTTT. Translating gives CASSLPSPDTQYF.

DNA for the CDR3: TGTGCCACCAGTGACCCAAGGTTGGGGTTAGGGGAGCTGTTTTTT. Amino acid sequence: CATSDPRLGLGELFF. J is TRBJ2-2 and V is TRBV24-1, with unresolved D. The CDR3 runs 15 residues. Germline V gene lookup returns CDR1 KGHDR and CDR2 SFDVKD. The ends were cut back, 4 bases at V and 8 bases at J, with 16 bases in the middle.

This clonotype was observed a few times. The CDR3 nucleotides are TGCGCCAGCAGCCCCGGGACAGGGGGCGGGTATGAGCAGTTCTTC. It codes for CASSPGTGGGYEQFF. V usage is TRBV5-1 and J usage is TRBJ2-1; 12 positions agree with TRBD1. V was pared by 4 bases and J by 8 bases, with 7 bases of the junction left unmatched. In germline, CDR1 is SGHRS, CDR2 YFSETQ. The CDR3 has 15 amino acids.

CDR3 in DNA: TGCAGTGCCGGTCGGACAGGGGACACTGGGGATACGCAGTATTTT. Its protein product is CSAGRTGDTGDTQYF. This rearrangement joins TRBV20-1 to TRBJ2-3, with 9 bases aligning to TRBD1. Germline trimming cut 6 bases from V and 6 bases from J; bases unmatched to any gene: 13. CDR1 is DFQATT, CDR2 SNEGSKA, per germline (reference sequence). The CDR3 runs to 15 residues.

The chain recombines TRBV5-1 with TRBJ2-5; D uncertain. In germline, CDR1 is SGHRS, CDR2 YFSETQ. Trimming removed 0 bases at V and 3 bases at J, with 12 bases between. This CDR3 comprises 15 residues. The CDR3 loop reads CASSLVEAGEETQYF. The CDR3 DNA sequence: TGCGCCAGCAGCTTGGTAGAAGCTGGAGAAGAGACCCAGTACTTC. The variable domain in full, with the rest retrieved from reference TRBV5-1 and TRBJ2-5, is KAGVTQTPRYLIKTRGQQVTLSCSPISGHRSVSWYQQTPGQGLQFLFEYFSETQRNKGNFPGRFSGRQFSNSRSEMNVSTLELGDSALYLCASSLVEAGEETQYFGPGTRLLVL.

This clonotype was seen ten or more times. The genes are TRBV20-1 and TRBJ2-5; 7 nucleotides line up with TRBD2. V shed 2 bases and J 3 bases; nucleotides not matched to a gene: 6. Germline-derived CDR1 and CDR2 are DFQATT and SNEGSKA (reference sequence). CDR3 length equals 14 residues. The CDR3 nucleotides read TGCAGTGCTAGAATCCCTGCGGGGGAAGAGACCCAGTACTTC. Translated, it gives CSARIPAGEETQYF.

J is TRBJ1-5 and V is TRBV7-6; D unclear. The CDR3 is 14 amino acids. The V gene lost 0 bases and the J gene lost 7 bases, with 10 bases spanning the gap. Per germline, CDR1 SGHVS and CDR2 FNYEAQ. The DNA of the CDR3 is TGTGCCAGCAGCTTAGCCGGTGCTGGCCAGCCCCAGCATTTT. Its translation is CASSLAGAGQPQHF.

Here the CDR3 reads CASAGIQGANYGYTF. The CDR3 region has the DNA TGTGCTAGTGCGGGGATTCAGGGAGCTAACTATGGCTACACCTTC. This chain links TRBV12-5 with TRBJ1-2, with TRBD1 as a possible D gene (5 bases). There are 15 residues in the CDR3. Trimming pared 7 bases from V and 0 bases from J, leaving 15 bases between. Germline V gives CDR1 LGHNT, CDR2 FRNRAP.

This clonotype has at least ten counts. The V and J genes are TRBV7-9 and TRBJ1-2, with 8 bases matching TRBD1. Per germline, CDR1 SEHNR and CDR2 FQNEAQ (reference sequence). V was clipped by 5 bases and J by 7 bases; unmatched bases: 6. The CDR3 loop spans 13 amino acids. The CDR3, as DNA: TGTGCCAGCAGCCCGGGGACAGGTAGTGGCTACACCTTC. It encodes CASSPGTGSGYTF.

The V gene is TRBV14, the J gene TRBJ1-1; 7 nucleotides align to TRBD1. The CDR3 is 14 amino acids. Germline V CDR1 and CDR2: SGHDN, FVKESK. Unmatched junction bases numbered 4, after V lost 1 base and J lost 5 bases. The CDR3 spells CASSQGGGWTEAFF. CDR3 nucleotides: TGTGCCAGCAGCCAAGGAGGGGGCTGGACTGAAGCTTTCTTT.